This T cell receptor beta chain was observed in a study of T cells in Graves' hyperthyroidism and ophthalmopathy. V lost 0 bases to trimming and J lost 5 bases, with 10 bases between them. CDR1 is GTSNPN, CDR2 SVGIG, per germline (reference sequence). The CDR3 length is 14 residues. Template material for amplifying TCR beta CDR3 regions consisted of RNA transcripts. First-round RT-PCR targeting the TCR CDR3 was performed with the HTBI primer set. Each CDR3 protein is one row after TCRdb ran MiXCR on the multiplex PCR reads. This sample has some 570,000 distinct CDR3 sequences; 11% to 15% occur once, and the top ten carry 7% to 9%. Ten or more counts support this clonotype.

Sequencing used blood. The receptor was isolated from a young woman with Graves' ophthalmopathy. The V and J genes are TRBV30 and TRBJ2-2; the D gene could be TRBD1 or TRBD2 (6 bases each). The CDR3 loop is CAWSVRGRTGELFF. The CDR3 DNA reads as TGTGCCTGGAGTGTTAGGGGGAGGACCGGGGAGCTGTTTTTT. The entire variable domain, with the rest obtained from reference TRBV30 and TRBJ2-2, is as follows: SQTIHQWPATLVQPVGSPLSLECTVEGTSNPNLYWYRQAAGRGLQLLFYSVGIGQISSEVPQNLSASRPQDRQFILSSKKLLLSDSGFYLCAWSVRGRTGELFFGEGSRLTVL.